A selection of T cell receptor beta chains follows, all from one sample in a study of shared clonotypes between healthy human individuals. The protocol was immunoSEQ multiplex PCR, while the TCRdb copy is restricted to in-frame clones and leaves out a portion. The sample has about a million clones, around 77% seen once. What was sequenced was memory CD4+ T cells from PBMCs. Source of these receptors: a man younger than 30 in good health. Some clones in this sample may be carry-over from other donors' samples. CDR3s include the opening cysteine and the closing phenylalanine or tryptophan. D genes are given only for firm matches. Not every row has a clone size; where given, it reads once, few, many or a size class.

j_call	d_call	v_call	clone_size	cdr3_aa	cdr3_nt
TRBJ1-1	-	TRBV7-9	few	CASSPSMNTEAFF	TGTGCCAGCAGTCCCTCTATGAACACTGAAGCTTTCTTT
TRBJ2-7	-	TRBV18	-	CASSSNMGEQYF	TGTGCCAGCTCATCAAACATGGGCGAGCAGTACTTC
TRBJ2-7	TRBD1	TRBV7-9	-	CASSLRDRPYEQYF	TGTGCCAGCAGCCTAAGGGACAGGCCCTACGAGCAGTACTTC
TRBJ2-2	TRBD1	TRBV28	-	CASRNPGQGSTGELFF	TGTGCCAGCAGGAATCCGGGACAGGGGTCAACCGGGGAGCTGTTTTTT
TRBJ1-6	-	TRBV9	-	CASSELGSPLHF	TGTGCCAGCAGCGAGCTTGGGTCACCCCTCCACTTT
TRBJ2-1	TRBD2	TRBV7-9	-	CASSSRTSGVSYNEQFF	TGTGCCAGCAGCAGCAGGACTAGCGGGGTCTCCTACAATGAGCAGTTCTTC
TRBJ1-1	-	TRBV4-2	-	CASSPQGENTEAFF	TGTGCCAGCAGCCCCCAGGGAGAGAACACTGAAGCTTTCTTT
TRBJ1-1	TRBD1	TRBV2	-	CATRGLWTEAFF	TGTGCCACCAGGGGGCTGTGGACTGAAGCTTTCTTT
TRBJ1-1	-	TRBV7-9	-	CASSLVGKGDRKAFF	TGTGCCAGCAGCTTAGTGGGTAAGGGGGACCGCAAGGCTTTCTTT
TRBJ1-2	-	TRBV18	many	CASSPNVANYGYTF	TGTGCCAGCTCGCCAAACGTGGCTAACTATGGCTACACCTTC
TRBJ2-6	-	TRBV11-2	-	CASSPWADSGANVLTF	TGTGCCAGCAGCCCCTGGGCAGACTCTGGGGCCAACGTCCTGACTTTC
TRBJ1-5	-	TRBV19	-	CATDDWGSTSGQYSQPQHF	TGTGCCACCGACGACTGGGGTAGTACGTCCGGACAGTACAGTCAGCCCCAGCATTTT
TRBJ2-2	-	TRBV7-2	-	CASSLLGVETGELFF	TGTGCCAGCAGCTTATTGGGGGTGGAGACCGGGGAGCTGTTTTTT
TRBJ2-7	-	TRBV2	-	CASSGTQHNYEQYF	TGTGCCAGCAGTGGTACACAGCATAACTACGAGCAGTACTTC
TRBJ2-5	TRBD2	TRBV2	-	CASLSGRAKETQYF	TGTGCCAGCCTCTCCGGGAGGGCCAAGGAGACCCAGTACTTC
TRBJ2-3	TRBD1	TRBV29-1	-	CSGVGTAWYDTQYF	TGCAGCGGCGTCGGGACAGCGTGGTATGATACGCAGTATTTT
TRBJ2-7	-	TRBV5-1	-	CASSSGTVYEQYF	TGCGCCAGCAGCTCCGGGACGGTCTACGAGCAGTACTTC